This T cell receptor beta chain came from a study of OX40 agonist ivuxolimab in advanced cancers. Regarding the study as a whole: The expanded peripheral T cells' antigen specificity was not determined. Relative to CD4+ cells, CD8+ T cells on average had more expanded clones.

Repertoires were generated with immunoSEQ multiplex PCR, while TCRdb's copy carries only in-frame clones and drops some. Counted here are some 19,000 clones, around two thirds occurring once; the ten biggest clones make up about an eighth. This clone was detected a few times. Its antigen is as yet unknown. The V segment lost 5 bases and the J segment 0 bases; nucleotides outside the gene matches: 8. CDR1 and CDR2 from the germline V gene are SEHNR and FQNEAQ (reference sequence). This CDR3 spans 16 amino acids. This sample comprised CD4+ or CD8+ T cells sorted from blood, obtained in a trial of the OX40 agonist ivuxolimab. V is TRBV7-9 and J is TRBJ2-7, with 9 nucleotides matching TRBD1. The receptor was derived from an adult with an advanced solid tumor such as melanoma, head and neck, liver or kidney cancer. In DNA form, the CDR3 reads TGTGCCAGCAGCCCTAGCCGGGACAGGGTCTCCTACGAGCAGTACTTC. Translating gives CASSPSRDRVSYEQYF.